A single TCR beta chain is shown here with its context. The target of this receptor is not known. The sample originates from a study of GPR56 and killer-like receptors on CD4 memory cells (dated by TCRdb to between 2019 and 2020). Regarding the research as a whole: The study proposed that the stepwise gain of KLRB1, KLRG1, GPR56 and finally KLRF1 marks human CD4+ memory T-cell differentiation and cytokine production potential. The study described its healthy blood donors as age-matched to the liver disease patients, who had a median age of approximately 67 years. Results the study describes overall, beyond this receptor: The authors took the finding that clones dominating late populations 4 and 5 were also present in early populations 1 and 2 as evidence for linear differentiation. Clonal frequency was low in the marker-negative population and increased progressively along the proposed pathway, with TCRbeta diversity decreasing accordingly. TCR repertoires overlapped especially between the late populations 4 and 5, and partly population 3. Rather than covering full repertoires, the diversity and similarity analyses were limited to the 100 most expanded clones in each population.

Sequencing relied on an Illumina HiSeq 2500. To build sequencing libraries, a previously published PCR protocol was used to amplify the recombined TCRbeta locus. As for how the authors treated the data: Reads whose average quality score was below 30 were removed, and the reads that remained were processed with IMSEQ. Vbeta gene, Jbeta gene and CDR3 amino acid sequence were used to define clonotypes. The Morisita-Horn index, computed on the top 100 expanded clones, was used to quantify repertoire overlap between populations. Clonal diversity was assessed with Rényi diversity profiles calculated on the top 100 expanded clones. Each CDR3 protein sequence appears as one entry after TCRdb reprocessed the reads, and no DNA is included. These V and J calls originate from TCRdb's pipeline instead of the authors' own analysis. The table for this sample shows about 2,500 distinct CDR3 sequences. The top ten hold around 4% of the sample.

Taken from the germline V gene (reference sequence), the CDR1 and CDR2 loops are MNHNY and SVGAGI. The CDR3 spans 16 residues, from the cysteine through the phenylalanine. Only the protein sequence is given. Five KLR/GPR56-defined CD4+ populations were enriched by fluorescence-activated cell sorting before TCRbeta sequencing. To test a linear memory differentiation pathway, the researchers sequenced TCRbeta repertoires from five CD4+ T-cell subsets that were defined by expression of KLRB1, KLRG1, GPR56 and KLRF1. TCR-sequenced cells came from peripheral blood of healthy control individuals, reported as five donors in the TCRbeta analysis figure. The researchers collected heparinized peripheral blood and processed every sample within one hour of retrieval. Blood was diluted 1:2 in PBS, and peripheral blood mononuclear cells were then isolated from the diluted blood at room temperature by Biocoll density gradient centrifugation. Before flow sorting, freshly isolated PBMCs underwent magnetic sorting with anti-CD4 MicroBeads to enrich CD4+ T cells. A BD FACSAria II was used to sort CD4+ T cells enriched from PBMCs of healthy donors according to marker expression. For surface staining, the researchers used Miltenyi Biotec antibodies: anti-KLRB1 clone 191B8, anti-KLRF1 clone 4A4.D10 and anti-KLRG1 clone REA261.

The sample taken for sequencing was memory CD4+ T cells from blood. This clonotype originated in a human donor in good health. In this chain, TRBV6-6 is recombined with TRBJ2-7; TCRdb's assignment of TRBD2 cannot be checked, as there is no DNA. For the CDR3, the sequence is CASSYSGTSGSYEQYF.